Included here is one T cell receptor (beta chain) sequence, with context. Researchers divided each subset's genomic DNA evenly across several immunoSEQ plates. Sequenced by immunoSEQ multiplex PCR; TCRdb stores in-frame clones only, minus some. Of about 320,000 clones listed, roughly 84% were seen once; the top ten hold 16%. The sample originates from a study of shared clonotypes between healthy human individuals. V was clipped by 3 bases and J by 3 bases, with 12 bases between them. Germline CDR1 reads SNHLY; CDR2 reads FYNNEI. CDR3 size: 14 residues. The chain employs TRBV2 and TRBJ2-7; no definite D call. The sample comprised memory CD8+ T cells sorted from blood. Subset here: CD45RO+ cells pooled with CCR7-negative TemRA cells. The TCR originated in a man between 18 and 35 years old in good health. CDR3 nucleotide sequence: TGTGCCAGCAGTGATTTCGGTAGCAGCTACGAGCAGTACTTC. Residues: CASSDFGSSYEQYF.